The 15 T cell receptor beta chains below were found in one sample sequenced in a study of cytotoxic CD8 clonotypes in ibrutinib-treated CLL. Data came from immunoSEQ multiplex PCR; TCRdb stores just in-frame clones and leaves some out. The sample lists some 130,000 clones; 80% to 90% were seen once. The source was PBMCs, collected after 24 months of ibrutinib treatment. Receptors originate from a human donor with chronic lymphocytic leukemia.

This chain uses TRBV2 with TRBJ2-1, with TRBD2 matching 14 bases. Germline V lookup: CDR1 SNHLY, CDR2 FYNNEI. J was trimmed by 7 bases and V by 6 bases; bases with no gene match: 5. The CDR3 runs 15 residues. The CDR3 nucleotides are TGTGCCAGCAGCCCGACTAGCGGGAGGGGTAATGAGCAGTTCTTC. Amino acid sequence: CASSPTSGRGNEQFF.

The rearrangement links TRBV29-1 to TRBJ1-2; maybe TRBD1 (6 bases). Germline V gene sequence: CDR1 SQVTM, CDR2 ANQGSEA. V was shortened by 7 bases and J by 8 bases, with 17 bases between the two germline ends. The CDR3 runs 12 residues. CDR3: CSATGSAGGYTF. The CDR3 bases are TGCAGCGCAACAGGGTCCGCGGGGGGCTACACCTTC.

The chain couples TRBV19 to TRBJ1-2; D remains unclear. V gave up 1 base and J gave up 7 bases, with 13 bases separating them. The CDR3 contains 14 residues. CDR1 LNHDA and CDR2 SQIVND come from the germline V gene (reference sequence). The CDR3 sequence: CASSIVAEPSGYTF. CDR3 bases: TGTGCCAGTAGTATAGTCGCGGAGCCAAGTGGCTACACCTTC.

The chain is built from TRBV9 and TRBJ2-7, with 11 bases identical to TRBD2. The ends lost 4 bases at V and 5 bases at J; junction bases unmatched: 11. The CDR3 is 16 amino acids. Looked up from germline, CDR1 is SGDLS and CDR2 is YYNGEE. The DNA for the CDR3 is TGTGCCAGCAGCCTCCTATCGACTAGCGGGAAGCACGAGCAGTACTTC. This gives the protein CASSLLSTSGKHEQYF.

The genes are TRBV7-9 and TRBJ1-1; 7 nucleotides align to TRBD1. V dropped 5 bases and J dropped 1; count of bases not matched to a gene: 4. There are 14 residues in the CDR3. The germline V gene has CDR1 SEHNR and CDR2 FQNEAQ (reference sequence). The CDR3 nucleotides read TGTGCCAGCAGCCACAGACAGGGGAACACTGAAGCTTTCTTT. This translates into CASSHRQGNTEAFF.

V is TRBV4-3 and J is TRBJ2-7, with D tentatively TRBD1 (6 bases). Germline CDR1 and CDR2: LGHNA and YSLEER. The germline V and J ends were trimmed by 0 bases and 0 bases, with 18 bases remaining between them. The CDR3 has 18 residues. In DNA, the CDR3 is TGCGCCAGCAGCCAAGATACCCCCCGACAGGCCTCCTCCTACGAGCAGTACTTC. This codes for CASSQDTPRQASSYEQYF.

This clone is a singleton in its sample. The rearrangement links TRBV5-8 to TRBJ1-2, with D possibly being TRBD1 (5 bases). The CDR3 extends over 13 amino acids. Trimming cost V 3 bases and J 3 bases, with 9 bases left between them. Germline V gene lookup returns CDR1 SGHTS and CDR2 YDEGEE. The CDR3 protein is CASSSGVDYGYTF. Here the CDR3 DNA reads TGTGCCAGCAGCTCGGGGGTGGACTATGGCTACACCTTC.

The genes are TRBV5-1 and TRBJ1-3; D is uncertain. Germline values: CDR1 SGHRS, CDR2 YFSETQ. This CDR3 is 12 amino acids long. V was shortened by 4 bases and J by 4 bases, with 6 bases between the two germline ends. CDR3 bases: TGCGCCAGCAGCGATCAGGGAAACACCATATATTTT. Amino acids: CASSDQGNTIYF.

This sequence joins TRBV21-1 and TRBJ1-5; no check of the table's D call, TRBD1, against the DNA was made. TRBV21-1 is reported as a pseudogene. This CDR3 contains 14 residues. This chain's CDR3 is CASSNHDRHQPQHF. The CDR3 DNA reads TGTGCCAGCAGCAATCATGACAGGCATCAGCCCCAGCATTTT.

The chain links TRBV28 to TRBJ2-2; a weak D match, TRBD2 (5 bases). This CDR3 spans 12 amino acids. With 8 bases removed from V and 3 bases from J, the gap between germline ends came to 7 bases. CDR1 is MDHEN and CDR2 is SYDVKM in the germline V gene. The CDR3, as DNA: TGTGCCAGCGAGGGTTACACCGGGGAGCTGTTTTTT. Protein sequence: CASEGYTGELFF.

The V and J genes are TRBV5-1 and TRBJ2-3; D call uncertain. Trimming pared 7 bases from V and 0 bases from J, leaving 18 bases between. This CDR3 is 16 amino acids long. Germline loops: CDR1 SGHRS, CDR2 YFSETQ. The CDR3 sequence is CASRGSRDTSTDTQYF. CDR3 nucleotides: TGCGCCAGCCGTGGAAGTCGAGATACTAGCACAGATACGCAGTATTTT.

This clone came up a few times. V gene TRBV6-5 combines with J gene TRBJ2-1; tentative D call: TRBD2 (6 bases). This CDR3 contains 16 residues. Germline CDR1 and CDR2: MNHEY and SVGAGI. V shed 0 bases and J shed 5 bases, with 14 bases lying between them. CDR3 nucleotide sequence: TGTGCCAGCAGTTACTCGACCGCGGGATACAACAATGAGCAGTTCTTC. It codes for CASSYSTAGYNNEQFF.

The chain employs TRBV19 and TRBJ1-5; D is unclear. This CDR3 region has 13 residues. V shed 6 bases and J shed 4 bases, with 10 bases lying between them. From germline, CDR1 is LNHDA and CDR2 SQIVND (reference sequence). Written as DNA, the CDR3 is TGTGCCAGTAGAGGGCAGATTAATCAGCCCCAGCATTTT. Its translation is CASRGQINQPQHF.

The chain employs TRBV7-3 and TRBJ2-7; 7 nucleotides line up with TRBD2. Germline trimming cut 5 bases from V and 4 bases from J; bases unmatched to any gene: 5. The CDR3 spans 13 residues. Germline CDR1 SGHTA, CDR2 FQGTGA. CDR3 nucleotides: TGTGCCAGCAGCCGGGGGGTGGAGTACGAGCAGTACTTC. This gives the protein CASSRGVEYEQYF.

The rearrangement joins TRBV19 to TRBJ2-1, with 14 bases aligning to TRBD2. Germline CDR1 is LNHDA and CDR2 is SQIVND (reference sequence). The CDR3 sequence is 15 residues long. V dropped 5 bases and J dropped 12; count of bases not matched to a gene: 9. The CDR3 coding sequence is TGTGCCAGTAGTCCTCGGACTAGCGGGGGGCTCTTGCAGTTCTTC. It codes for CASSPRTSGGLLQFF.